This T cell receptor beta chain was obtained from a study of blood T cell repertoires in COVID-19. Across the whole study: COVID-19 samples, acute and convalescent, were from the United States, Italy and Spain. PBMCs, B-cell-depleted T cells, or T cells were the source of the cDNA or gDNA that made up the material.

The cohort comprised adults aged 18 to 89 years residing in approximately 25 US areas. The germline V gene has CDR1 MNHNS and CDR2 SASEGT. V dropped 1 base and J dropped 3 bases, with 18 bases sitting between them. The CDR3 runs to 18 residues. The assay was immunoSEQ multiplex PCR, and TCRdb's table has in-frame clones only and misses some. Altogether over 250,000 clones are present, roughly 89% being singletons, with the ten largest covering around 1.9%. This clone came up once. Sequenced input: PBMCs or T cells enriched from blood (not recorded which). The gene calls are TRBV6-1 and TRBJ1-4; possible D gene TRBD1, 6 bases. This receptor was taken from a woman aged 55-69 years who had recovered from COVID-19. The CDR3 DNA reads TGTGCCAGCAGTGAAGGATGGGGGAGGGGGGTTTCTAATGAAAAACTGTTTTTT. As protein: CASSEGWGRGVSNEKLFF.